Listed below are T cell receptor beta chains from one sample, sequenced in a study of T cell repertoires in aging, cancer and after chemotherapy. Via MiXCR, TCRdb re-called the multiplex PCR reads, giving one row per CDR3 protein. The repertoire includes around 10,000 distinct CDR3 sequences, more than 30% of them detected once, and 6.5% to 9% sits in the top ten. The specimen sequenced was blood. The receptors were gathered from a human donor in good health. The CDR3 runs from the conserved cysteine through the conserved F or W.

V | CDR3
TRBV6-5 | CASSSGGLRKNIQYF
TRBV6-5 | CASSRSFSGSRWYF
TRBV6-5 | CASMGGYTF
TRBV28 | CASSLAGVGNTIYF
TRBV19 | CASSTYFYNEQFF
TRBV6-2/TRBV6-3 | CASITPGTGTGNTIYF
TRBV6-1 | CASNPWTSNTEAFF
TRBV19 | CASRGFLNTEAFF
TRBV18 | CASSPRPKGEQYF
TRBV27 | CAIRSGLANFQETQYF
TRBV12-3/TRBV12-4 | CASSVRDRGNQPQHF
TRBV27 | CASRKIGYEQYF
TRBV6-1 | CASSESGLGEQYF
TRBV5-6 | CASSWPGQGDFRGYTF
TRBV6-2/TRBV6-3 | CASSLGQGGHPIYNEQFF
TRBV27 | CASSSNSSPGPYNEQFF
TRBV5-5 | CASSARGAVQETQYF
TRBV19 | CAWSVGGRNSYEQYF
TRBV19 | CASRRDRSRVNTEAFF
TRBV7-3 | CASSLMVTAGGPDTQYF
TRBV24-1 | CATSDLGGDTGELFF
TRBV6-1 | CASSHQVSAGAGNTIYF
TRBV6-2/TRBV6-3 | CASSYSSRRGSYEQYF
TRBV29-1 | CSAGWDIQYF
TRBV5-6 | CASSTVSGNYGYTF
TRBV6-5 | CASSRGSGAFSSPLHF
TRBV5-1 | CASSLGQTYGYTF
TRBV27 | CASSPSTGSNQPQHF
TRBV5-4 | CASSFSAASPYEQYF
TRBV12-3/TRBV12-4 | CASSSGQNPNTGELFF
TRBV29-1 | CSVDFGNNGELFF
TRBV5-4 | CASSQGLAGVREQFF
TRBV18 | CASSPGQGDEYF
TRBV5-6 | CASSLIGAGSYNEQFF
TRBV6-6 | CASSYVGTQLQHF
TRBV15 | CATSISHFPSETQYF
TRBV30 | CAWSRTEGAQHF
TRBV5-1 | CASREGPSTDTQYF
TRBV6-1 | CASRAGTGGAKGYEQYF
TRBV6-1 | CANDRGGDTGELFF
TRBV20-1 | CSARPGGLAVTGELFF
TRBV6-2/TRBV6-3 | CATIPGTSGRKGHNEQFF